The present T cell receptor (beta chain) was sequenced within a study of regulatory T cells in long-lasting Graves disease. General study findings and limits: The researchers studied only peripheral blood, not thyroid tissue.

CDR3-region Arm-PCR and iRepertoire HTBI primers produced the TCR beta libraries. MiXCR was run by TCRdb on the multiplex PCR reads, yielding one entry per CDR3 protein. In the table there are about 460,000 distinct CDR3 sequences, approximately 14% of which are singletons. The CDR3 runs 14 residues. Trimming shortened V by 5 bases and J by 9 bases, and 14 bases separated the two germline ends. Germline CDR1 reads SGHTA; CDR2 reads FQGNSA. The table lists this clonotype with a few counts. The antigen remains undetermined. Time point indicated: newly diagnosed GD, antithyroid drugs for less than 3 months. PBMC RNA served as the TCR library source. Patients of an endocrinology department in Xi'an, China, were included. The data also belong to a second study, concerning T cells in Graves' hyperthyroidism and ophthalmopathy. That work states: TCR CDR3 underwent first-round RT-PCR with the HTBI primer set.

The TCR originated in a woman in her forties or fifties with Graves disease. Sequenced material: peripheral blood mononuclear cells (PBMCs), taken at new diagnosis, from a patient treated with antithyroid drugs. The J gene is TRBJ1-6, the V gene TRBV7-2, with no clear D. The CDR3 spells CASSPGGSGSPLHF. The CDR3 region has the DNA TGTGCCAGCAGCCCAGGAGGGTCGGGTTCACCCCTCCACTTT.